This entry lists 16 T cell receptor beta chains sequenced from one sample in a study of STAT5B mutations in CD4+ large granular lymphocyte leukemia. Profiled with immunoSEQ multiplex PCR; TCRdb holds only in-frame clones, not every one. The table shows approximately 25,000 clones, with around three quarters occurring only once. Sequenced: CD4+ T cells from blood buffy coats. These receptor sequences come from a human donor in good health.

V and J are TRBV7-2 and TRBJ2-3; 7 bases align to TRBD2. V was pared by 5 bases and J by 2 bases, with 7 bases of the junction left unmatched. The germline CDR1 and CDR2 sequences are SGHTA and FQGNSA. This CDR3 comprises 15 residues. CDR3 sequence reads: CASSHSGKPTDTQYF. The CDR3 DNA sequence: TGTGCCAGCAGCCACAGCGGGAAACCCACAGATACGCAGTATTTT.

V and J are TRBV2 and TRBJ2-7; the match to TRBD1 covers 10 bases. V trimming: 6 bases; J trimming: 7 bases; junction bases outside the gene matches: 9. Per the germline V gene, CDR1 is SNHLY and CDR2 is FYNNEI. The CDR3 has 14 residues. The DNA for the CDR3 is TGTGCCAGCAGGCTTGACAGGGGGCGTGGGGAGCAGTACTTC. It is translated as CASRLDRGRGEQYF.

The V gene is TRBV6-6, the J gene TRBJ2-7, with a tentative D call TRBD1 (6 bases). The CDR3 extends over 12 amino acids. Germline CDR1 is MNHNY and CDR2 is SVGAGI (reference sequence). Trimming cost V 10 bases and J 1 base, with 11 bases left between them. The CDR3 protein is CATKDRSYEQYV. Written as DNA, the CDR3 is TGTGCCACGAAGGACAGATCCTACGAGCAGTACGTC.

In DNA form, the CDR3 reads TGTGCCAGCAGTTTTTTGGACCGAAAAAACTATGGCTACACCTTC. This sequence encodes CASSFLDRKNYGYTF. The V gene is TRBV28, the J gene TRBJ1-2; D is unresolved. Looked up from germline, CDR1 is MDHEN and CDR2 is SYDVKM. The CDR3 loop spans 15 amino acids. V lost 3 bases to trimming and J lost 2 bases, with 13 bases between them.

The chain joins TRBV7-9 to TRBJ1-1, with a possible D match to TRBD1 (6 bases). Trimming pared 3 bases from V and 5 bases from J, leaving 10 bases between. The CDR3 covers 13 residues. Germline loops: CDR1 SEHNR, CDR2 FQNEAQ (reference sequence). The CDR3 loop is CASSFGRGTEAFF. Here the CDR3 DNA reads TGTGCCAGCAGCTTTGGAAGGGGGACTGAAGCTTTCTTT.

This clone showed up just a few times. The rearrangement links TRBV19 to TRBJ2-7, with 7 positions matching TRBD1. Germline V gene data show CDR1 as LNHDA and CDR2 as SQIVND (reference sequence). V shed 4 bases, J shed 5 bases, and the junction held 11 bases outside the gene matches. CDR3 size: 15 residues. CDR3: CASSTTGTEDNEQYF. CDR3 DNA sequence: TGTGCCAGTAGTACGACCGGGACAGAAGATAACGAGCAGTACTTC.

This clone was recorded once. CDR3 loop: CASIRDRSTDTQYF. CDR3 in DNA: TGTGCCAGCATTAGAGACAGAAGCACAGATACGCAGTATTTT. The chain carries TRBV6-1 and TRBJ2-3, with a possible D match to TRBD1 (5 bases). Germline CDR1 MNHNS, CDR2 SASEGT. V lost 7 bases and J lost 0, with 11 bases in between. The CDR3 runs 14 residues.

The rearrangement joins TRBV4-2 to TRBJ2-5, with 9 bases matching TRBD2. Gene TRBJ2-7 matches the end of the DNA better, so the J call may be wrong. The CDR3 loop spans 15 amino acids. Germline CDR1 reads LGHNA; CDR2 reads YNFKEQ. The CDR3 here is CASSREAGGRYEQYF. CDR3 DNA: TGTGCCAGCAGCCGCGAAGCGGGAGGTCGCTACGAGCAGTACTTC.

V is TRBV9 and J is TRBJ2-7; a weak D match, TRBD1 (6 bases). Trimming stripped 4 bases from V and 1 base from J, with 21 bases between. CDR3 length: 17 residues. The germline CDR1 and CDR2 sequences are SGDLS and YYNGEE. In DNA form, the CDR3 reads TGTGCCAGCAGCCCCAAGGAAGCAGGGGCTCTGTCCTACGAGCAGTACTTC. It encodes CASSPKEAGALSYEQYF. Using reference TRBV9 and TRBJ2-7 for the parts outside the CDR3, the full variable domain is DSGVTQTPKHLITATGQRVTLRCSPRSGDLSVYWYQQSLDQGLQFLIQYYNGEERAKGNILERFSAQQFPDLHSELNLSSLELGDSALYFCASSPKEAGALSYEQYFGPGTRLTVT.

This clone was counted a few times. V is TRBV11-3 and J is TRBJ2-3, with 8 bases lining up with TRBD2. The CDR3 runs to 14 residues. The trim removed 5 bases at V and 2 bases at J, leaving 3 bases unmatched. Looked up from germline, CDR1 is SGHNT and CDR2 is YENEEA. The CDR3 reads CASSRGGNTDTQYF. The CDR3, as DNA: TGTGCCAGCAGCCGCGGGGGGAACACAGATACGCAGTATTTT.

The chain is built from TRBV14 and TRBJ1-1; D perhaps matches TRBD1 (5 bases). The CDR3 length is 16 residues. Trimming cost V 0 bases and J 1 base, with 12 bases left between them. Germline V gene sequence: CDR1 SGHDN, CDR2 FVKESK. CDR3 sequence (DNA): TGTGCCAGCAGCCAAGACCGGGGGTCGTGGAACACTGAAGCTTTCTTT. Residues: CASSQDRGSWNTEAFF.

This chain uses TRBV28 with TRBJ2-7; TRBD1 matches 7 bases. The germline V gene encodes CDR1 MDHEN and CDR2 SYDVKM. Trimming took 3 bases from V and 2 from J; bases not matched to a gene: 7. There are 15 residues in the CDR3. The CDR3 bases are TGTGCCAGCAGTTTCGGGAACAGGGGCGCCTACGAGCAGTACGTC. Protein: CASSFGNRGAYEQYV.

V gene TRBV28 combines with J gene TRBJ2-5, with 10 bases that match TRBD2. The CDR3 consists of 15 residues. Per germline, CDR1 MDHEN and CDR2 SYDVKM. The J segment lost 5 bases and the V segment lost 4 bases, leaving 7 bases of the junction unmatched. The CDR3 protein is CASSWSGRAVETQYF. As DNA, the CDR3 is TGTGCCAGCAGTTGGAGCGGGAGGGCCGTCGAGACCCAGTACTTC.

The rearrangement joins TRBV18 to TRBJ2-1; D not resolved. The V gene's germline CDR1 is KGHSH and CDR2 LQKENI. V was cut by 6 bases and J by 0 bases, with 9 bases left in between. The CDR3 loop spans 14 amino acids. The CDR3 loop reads CASSVGSSYNEQFF. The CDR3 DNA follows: TGTGCCAGCTCTGTGGGTAGCTCCTACAATGAGCAGTTCTTC.

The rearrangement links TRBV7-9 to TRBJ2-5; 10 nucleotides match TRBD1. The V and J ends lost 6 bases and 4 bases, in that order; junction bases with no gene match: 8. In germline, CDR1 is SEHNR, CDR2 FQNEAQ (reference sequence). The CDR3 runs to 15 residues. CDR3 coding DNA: TGTGCCAGCAGGCCCGGACAGGGGGAGACAGAGACCCAGTACTTC. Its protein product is CASRPGQGETETQYF.

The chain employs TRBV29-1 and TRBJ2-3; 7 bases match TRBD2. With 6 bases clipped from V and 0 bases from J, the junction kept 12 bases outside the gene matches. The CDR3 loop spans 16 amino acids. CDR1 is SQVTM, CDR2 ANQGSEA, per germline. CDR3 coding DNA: TGCAGCGTACGTGGGCTAGCGGCTCTAAGCACAGATACGCAGTATTTT. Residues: CSVRGLAALSTDTQYF.